The 10 T cell receptor beta chains presented below share a single source sample, sequenced in a study of blood T cell repertoires in COVID-19. TCRdb's copy holds only in-frame clones and misses some; the assay was immunoSEQ multiplex PCR. The sample holds fewer than 85,000 clones, roughly four fifths seen once. The specimen was peripheral blood. These TCRs come from a woman of 80 years or more with active or convalescent COVID-19.

The chain has TRBV6-1 and TRBJ1-1; TRBD1 matches 8 bases. Trimming at V came to 4 bases and at J to 3 bases, leaving 13 bases not matched to a gene. Looked up from germline, CDR1 is MNHNS and CDR2 is SASEGT. CDR3 length: 17 amino acids. CDR3 sequence (DNA): TGTGCCAGCAGTGCGACCGAGGGACAGGAATACTACACTGAAGCTTTCTTT. Protein: CASSATEGQEYYTEAFF.

V gene TRBV6-5 combines with J gene TRBJ1-4, with D possibly TRBD1 on 5 matching bases. V was clipped by 5 bases and J by 7 bases, with 14 bases between them. This CDR3 is built from 14 residues. From germline, CDR1 is MNHEY and CDR2 SVGAGI. CDR3 in amino acids: CASSRGAGGEKLFF. The CDR3 DNA sequence: TGTGCCAGCAGTCGCGGGGCCGGGGGTGAAAAACTGTTTTTT.

This chain connects TRBV5-4 to TRBJ1-4; D perhaps matches TRBD1 (5 bases). There are 15 residues in the CDR3. Germline CDR1 reads SGHNT; CDR2 reads YYREEE (reference sequence). V lost 3 bases and J 6 bases, leaving 15 bases between the germline ends. The CDR3 sequence: CASSSRGAPHEKLFF. DNA of the CDR3: TGTGCCAGCAGCTCGCGGGGCGCCCCACATGAAAAACTGTTTTTT.

The rearrangement links TRBV20-1 to TRBJ2-1, with 10 bases that match TRBD2. The CDR3 is 16 residues long. The junction had 10 bases not matched to a gene; V was cut back by 3 bases and J by 5 bases. Germline values: CDR1 DFQATT, CDR2 SNEGSKA (reference sequence). The CDR3 DNA follows: TGCAGTGCTAGTGGACTAGCGGCGGCCCTCGACAATGAGCAGTTCTTC. Translating it yields CSASGLAAALDNEQFF.

This chain joins TRBV11-2 and TRBJ2-3; TRBD2 matches at 7 bases. Germline V CDR1 and CDR2: SGHAT, FQNNGV. This CDR3 has 16 amino acids. With V trimmed by 0 bases and J by 4 bases, 7 bases remained unmatched. The CDR3 is CASSLDGGGMADTQYF. CDR3 in DNA: TGTGCCAGCAGCTTAGATGGCGGGGGAATGGCAGATACGCAGTATTTT.

The rearrangement uses TRBV2 and TRBJ1-2; weak D call: TRBD1 (5 bases). Trimming removed 6 bases at V and 4 bases at J, with 18 bases between. The CDR3 extends over 15 amino acids. Germline loops: CDR1 SNHLY, CDR2 FYNNEI. CDR3: CASSQRGGSVYGYTF. The CDR3 DNA is TGTGCCAGCAGCCAAAGGGGAGGTTCCGTCTATGGCTACACCTTC.

CDR3 region: CASSPTSGATNEKLFF. CDR3 nucleotides: TGTGCCAGCAGCCCGACGTCAGGCGCAACTAATGAAAAACTGTTTTTT. This chain joins TRBV7-2 and TRBJ1-4; D not certain. Germline loops: CDR1 SGHTA, CDR2 FQGNSA. The V end was cut by 5 bases, the J end by 0 bases, with 13 bases between. The CDR3 extends over 16 amino acids.

This chain links TRBV28 with TRBJ1-5; a possible D gene is TRBD1 (5 bases). Trimming took 3 bases from V and 6 from J, leaving 12 bases between them. Germline CDR1 reads MDHEN; CDR2 reads SYDVKM. The CDR3 runs 14 residues. In DNA, the CDR3 is TGTGCCAGCAGTTTTCGGGGGGAGAGTCAGCCCCAGCATTTT. Its protein product is CASSFRGESQPQHF.

The chain recombines TRBV19 with TRBJ2-5, with 15 positions matching TRBD2. The CDR3 has 18 amino acids. Germline CDR1 is LNHDA and CDR2 is SQIVND (reference sequence). V dropped 4 bases and J dropped 4; count of bases not matched to a gene: 10. CDR3 DNA: TGTGCCAGTAGTACCGGGACTAGCGGGGGGCTCGGGCCAGAGACCCAGTACTTC. This encodes CASSTGTSGGLGPETQYF.

This clone was counted once. This sequence joins TRBV11-2 and TRBJ1-3, with a weak D call TRBD1 (6 bases). This CDR3 has 18 amino acids. The V and J ends lost 5 bases and 0 bases respectively, with 20 bases between them. The germline V gene encodes CDR1 SGHAT and CDR2 FQNNGV. CDR3 coding DNA: TGTGCCAGCAGCCCTGGGGCACAGGGCCGGGTCTCTGGAAACACCATATATTTT. This sequence encodes CASSPGAQGRVSGNTIYF.